Sequencing of this T cell receptor beta chain was carried out in a study of T cell responses to AZD1222 COVID-19 vaccine. Data came from immunoSEQ multiplex PCR; TCRdb stores just in-frame clones and leaves some out. The sample lists 200,000 or so clones; about 90% were seen once. With regard to this clone: Its antigen remains unidentified.

The germline gives CDR1 LNHDA, CDR2 SQIVND (reference sequence). The V and J ends lost 9 bases and 0 bases respectively, with 9 bases between them. This CDR3 is built from 13 residues. Overall study results and limits: Sampling that yielded the repertoires occurred only after the peak T cell response. Donors skewed white British and female; clonal diversity was possibly underestimated.

This sequence joins TRBV19 and TRBJ2-4; no firm D call. Here the sequenced sample was peripheral blood, taken on day 0 of MenACWY control vaccination. This receptor was taken from an adult in good health. CDR3 loop: CASSYLAKNIQYF. The CDR3 DNA sequence: TGTGCCAGCTCGTACTTAGCCAAAAACATTCAGTACTTC.